This T cell receptor (beta chain) came from a study of T-cell reconstitution after alpha-beta-depleted transplantation in children (TCRdb year 2016). About the study as a whole: T-cell immune reconstitution after TCRalphabeta/CD19-depleted allogeneic hematopoietic cell transplantation in children was quantitatively tracked in the study by means of TCR repertoire profiling.

The treatment or condition label, as the study defines it: allogeneic hematopoietic cell transplantation with graft depleted of TCRalphabeta T cells and CD19 B cells. TCRalphabeta/CD19-depleted allogeneic hematopoietic cell grafts were given to the transplant recipients, all of whom were children. A note on this clonotype: Its cognate antigen has yet to be identified. Base qualities are missing; no much larger clone stands one base away.

The library was obtained by PCR. The instrument was an Illumina HiSeq 2500. TCR library preparation used molecular barcoding, with unique molecular identifiers applied to normalize quantification of the TCRbeta repertoire. TCRdb cleaned the public reads at Q25 with fastp, built clones with MiXCR and kept in-frame beta chains. One record per CDR3 amino acid sequence lists the most common genes and DNA. The sample table holds under 750,000 distinct CDR3 sequences, of which 20% to 25% were seen once. Clones ranked in the top ten supply roughly 14% of the sample. Broad study findings and their caveats: Over subsequent months, a decline in hyperexpanded clone frequencies was noted, and after one year, T-cell counts and TCRbeta diversity were mostly ascribed to newly produced T cells. The apparently early recovery of alphabetaT-cell counts about two months after transplant reportedly depended on only several hundred rapidly expanded clones that came from non-depleted graft cells. In some patients, the high TCRbeta diversity seen at day 60 was put down to recipient T cells and intrathymic progenitors that had survived conditioning.

This specimen was PBMCs, mostly from graft donor cells, taken 360 days after TCRalphabeta/CD19-depleted stem cell transplant. This receptor was identified in a boy under two years old who had a stem cell transplant for acute myeloid leukemia, so the T cells may come from the graft donor.

DNA sequence: TGTGCCAGCAGCTTAGAGCTCGGCAATGAGCAGTTCTTC. This translates into CASSLELGNEQFF. The V gene is TRBV11-2 and the J gene is TRBJ2-1; the D gene lacks a confident call. The germline V gene gives CDR1 as SGHAT and CDR2 as FQNNGV. Including the terminal cysteine and phenylalanine, the CDR3 comprises 13 residues. This entry keeps only the CDR3 DNA: 39 bases, framed from base 1. Cut back by 0 bases and 6 bases, the V and J ends lie 6 bases apart.